Sequencing of this T cell receptor (beta chain) was carried out in a study of cytomegalovirus exposure and HLA in healthy donors. Study-level results: In vitro data verified three CMV-associated chains as specific for CMV antigens. Accurate HLA-A and HLA-B prediction from TCR beta sequences was reported for most subjects. Within the data, a cluster of highly shared sequence variants was likely a sequencing artifact.

The CDR3 length is 15 residues. The V end was cut by 0 bases, the J end by 2 bases, with 9 bases between. The germline gives CDR1 LGHNA, CDR2 YNFKEQ. The PCR contained 60 Vbeta and 13 Jbeta primers. Profiling relied on immunoSEQ multiplex PCR, and the TCRdb table lists in-frame clones only, not all of them. The data show just over 150,000 clones, and the top ten clones hold roughly 1.3%. Comment on this clone: As yet, its antigen is unknown.

This sequence originates from a woman aged 55-69 years in good health and CMV-seronegative. This chain joins TRBV4-2 and TRBJ2-3; D is possibly TRBD1 (5 bases). Specimen: PBMCs. The CDR3 bases are TGTGCCAGCAGCCAAGAGGGGCATCCCACAGATACGCAGTATTTT. Its protein is CASSQEGHPTDTQYF.